This TCR beta chain appears in the sequencing data of a study of shared clonotypes between healthy human individuals. Overall study results and limits: Among the subsets, naive ones generally showed larger estimated richness than memory ones.

Every donor, a Caucasian adult, lived in Nashville, Tennessee. TCRdb's copy holds only in-frame clones and misses some; the assay was immunoSEQ multiplex PCR. The repertoire holds some 2,400,000 clones, with approximately 96% as singletons. As to this clone: Its antigen is unknown.

The specimen was naive CD4+ T cells sorted from blood. Subset given: CD45RA+ positively selected. The receptor was derived from a man between 18 and 29 years old in good health.

The CDR3 region is CASSYVIAGSTDTQYF. CDR3 sequence (DNA): TGTGCCAGCAGTTATGTGATTGCGGGGAGCACAGATACGCAGTATTTT. This sequence joins TRBV28 and TRBJ2-3; D possibly corresponds to TRBD2 (6 bases). This CDR3 is built from 16 residues. CDR1 and CDR2 from the germline V gene are MDHEN and SYDVKM. Trimming shortened V by 4 bases and J by 0 bases, and 14 bases separated the two germline ends.